The 12 T cell receptor beta chains below all came from one sample that was sequenced in a study of response to subunit inactivated influenza vaccine. Via MiXCR, TCRdb re-called the RT-PCR reads, giving one row per CDR3 protein. The sample holds hundreds of thousands of distinct CDR3 sequences, 15% to 19% seen once. The sequencing used PBMCs from blood, collected 11 to 12 days after vaccination. The receptors were sampled from a man in his forties or fifties who received an inactivated influenza vaccine.

This rearrangement joins TRBV20-1 to TRBJ2-7; TRBD1 is a possible D gene (6 bases). Germline-derived CDR1 and CDR2 are DFQATT and SNEGSKA (reference sequence). Between the trimmed V and J ends, which lost 0 bases and 5 bases, there was a span of 14 bases. CDR3 size: 14 residues. CDR3 sequence (DNA): TGCAGTGCTAGAGATGAGAGGGGGTCCCACGAGCAGTACTTC. This sequence encodes CSARDERGSHEQYF.

This clonotype was detected only a few times. The rearrangement uses TRBV29-1 and TRBJ1-5; D gene unclear. This CDR3 comprises 13 residues. V was shortened by 6 bases and J by 3 bases, with 12 bases between the two germline ends. Germline V gene sequence: CDR1 SQVTM, CDR2 ANQGSEA. The CDR3 protein is CSVAEHNNQPQHF. The DNA of the CDR3 is TGCAGCGTGGCAGAACACAACAATCAGCCCCAGCATTTT.

The gene calls are TRBV20-1 and TRBJ2-7, with TRBD1 identical over 7 bases. Germline CDR1 DFQATT, CDR2 SNEGSKA (reference sequence). The CDR3 contains 12 residues. After removal of 7 bases from V and 3 bases from J, the junction contained 6 bases not matched to a gene. In DNA form, the CDR3 reads TGCAGTGTGCGGCAGGGGGACTACGAGCAGTACTTC. Its protein is CSVRQGDYEQYF.

The chain couples TRBV20-1 to TRBJ2-7; 9 bases fit TRBD2. The CDR3 runs to 14 residues. Germline-derived CDR1 and CDR2 are DFQATT and SNEGSKA (reference sequence). V shed 0 bases and J 1 base; nucleotides not matched to a gene: 1. The chain's CDR3 is CSARELAGSYEQYF. In DNA, the CDR3 is TGCAGTGCTAGAGAGCTAGCGGGGTCCTACGAGCAGTACTTC.

This clonotype was seen many times. This chain joins TRBV7-8 and TRBJ2-1; D unresolved. The CDR3 runs 15 residues. V gave up 5 bases and J gave up 0 bases, with 11 bases separating them. In germline, CDR1 is SGHVS, CDR2 FQNEAQ. CDR3 in DNA: TGTGCCAGCAGCCCAAGCCGGAGCTCCTACAATGAGCAGTTCTTC. This gives the protein CASSPSRSSYNEQFF.

This clonotype was recorded at least ten times. V is TRBV9 and J is TRBJ2-1; 7 nucleotides align to TRBD1. The CDR3 covers 14 residues. Unmatched junction bases numbered 4, after V lost 1 base and J lost 6 bases. The germline V gene has CDR1 SGDLS and CDR2 YYNGEE. The CDR3 DNA follows: TGTGCCAGCAGCGTATCCGGGACAGTCAATGAGCAGTTCTTC. As protein: CASSVSGTVNEQFF.

This clonotype was observed a few times. The chain uses TRBV28 and TRBJ2-7; no firm D call. This CDR3 is built from 11 residues. The V end was cut by 5 bases, the J end by 3 bases, with 5 bases between. CDR1 MDHEN and CDR2 SYDVKM come from the germline V gene. CDR3 loop: CASSNYYEQYF. For the CDR3, the DNA is TGTGCCAGCAGTAATTACTACGAGCAGTACTTC.

This clonotype was picked up a small number of times. The CDR3 bases are TGTGCCAGCAGTTTAAGTCCAGGAACTGGGTATGGCTACACCTTC. It is translated as CASSLSPGTGYGYTF. The V call is TRBV12-3 or TRBV12-4, the J call TRBJ1-2; D is unresolved. The CDR3 is 15 residues long. V gave up 2 bases and J gave up 5 bases, with 15 bases separating them.

The chain joins TRBV7-9 to TRBJ1-6; 10 bases match TRBD1. Germline trimming cut 2 bases from V and 10 bases from J; bases unmatched to any gene: 5. The CDR3 consists of 15 residues. Germline values: CDR1 SEHNR, CDR2 FQNEAQ (reference sequence). Here the CDR3 DNA reads TGTGCCAGCAGCTTAACTGGGACAGGGGTGTCACCCCTCCACTTT. It codes for CASSLTGTGVSPLHF.

This clonotype has a handful of counts. The chain couples TRBV4-3 to TRBJ1-1, with D perhaps matching TRBD1 (6 bases). CDR1 is LGHNA, CDR2 YSLEER, per germline. V lost 1 base to trimming and J lost 4 bases, with 13 bases between them. The CDR3 sequence is 15 residues long. Written as DNA, the CDR3 is TGCGCCAGCAGCCAAGTCGGTGGGGGGGCCACTGAAGCTTTCTTT. This gives the protein CASSQVGGGATEAFF.

This clonotype came up many times. CDR3 loop: CASSDAGTGKAYEQYF. The CDR3 coding sequence is TGTGCCAGCAGTGATGCGGGGACAGGGAAAGCCTACGAGCAGTACTTC. J is TRBJ2-7 and V is TRBV6-1; 9 nucleotides match TRBD1. The CDR3 covers 16 residues. The ends lost 3 bases at V and 2 bases at J; junction bases unmatched: 8. Germline assignment: CDR1 MNHNS and CDR2 SASEGT.

This clonotype has just a few counts. The chain has TRBV20-1 and TRBJ2-7, with 9 bases matching TRBD1. Germline CDR1 and CDR2: DFQATT and SNEGSKA (reference sequence). The CDR3 contains 15 residues. Germline trimming cut 2 bases from V and 2 bases from J; bases unmatched to any gene: 7. The CDR3, as DNA: TGCAGTGCTAGAAACCCCCGGGACAGGGCCTACGAGCAGTACTTC. Its translation: CSARNPRDRAYEQYF.